In its sample, the clone carrying this T cell receptor (beta chain) was seen a few times. Germline V gene lookup returns CDR1 LGHDT and CDR2 YNNKEL (reference sequence). The junction had 3 bases not matched to a gene; V was cut back by 5 bases and J by 3 bases. The CDR3 length is 15 residues. While infection was still active, Seattle patients were enrolled and then followed longitudinally. The data are from a study of blood T cell repertoires in COVID-19. Study overall: Sample material is recorded as cDNA or gDNA derived from T cells, B-cell-depleted T cells, or PBMCs.

Original handling: Quantification of nucleated cells was approximated via reference gene primer amplification. Data came from immunoSEQ multiplex PCR; TCRdb stores just in-frame clones and leaves some out. V, J and clone size are taken as reported in that table, and D and trimming were inferred from the DNA itself. The sample yields around 180,000 clones, roughly 81% seen once. The receptor comes from a woman aged 80 or over with COVID-19, enrolled during active disease. Specimen: peripheral blood. V and J are TRBV3-1 (or the pseudogene TRBV3-2) and TRBJ1-5, with 11 positions matching TRBD1. The CDR3 region has the DNA TGTGCCAGCAGCTTGGGACAGGGGGACAATCAGCCCCAGCATTTT. This sequence encodes CASSLGQGDNQPQHF.